In this sample, the clone carrying this TCR beta chain turned up a few times. V was pared by 2 bases and J by 5 bases, with 11 bases between. The CDR3 spans 13 residues. CDR1 SGHDT and CDR2 YYEEEE come from the germline V gene. The data were taken from a study of low-dose radiotherapy and immunotherapy resistance in tumors. Turning to the study itself: The study gave Cohort 2 1 Gy per fraction every two weeks, totaling 13 Gy over 26 weeks.

Noted time point: before trial treatment. Gene-specific TRAV and TRBV primers were used for first-strand cDNA, covering alpha and beta chains. With a V-primer adapter and a constant-region primer, TCRs were amplified for approximately 20 PCR cycles. From the reads, TCRdb called clonotypes with MiXCR, one entry per CDR3 protein. The sample contains tens of thousands of distinct CDR3 sequences, around 17% of which appear only once. The source was PBMCs, collected before treatment. This TCR came from a male donor with prostate cancer. The rearrangement links TRBV5-6 to TRBJ2-7; perhaps D is TRBD1 or TRBD2 (6 bases each). The CDR3 spells CASSFGGLHEQYF. The CDR3 bases are TGTGCCAGCAGCTTTGGGGGGCTCCACGAGCAGTACTTC.